Each of the 8 T cell receptor beta chains below was sequenced from the same sample in a study of PD-1 blockade in classical Hodgkin lymphoma. The table came from immunoSEQ multiplex PCR; TCRdb's copy has only in-frame clones and leaves some out. The table records 64,000 or so clones, just over 90% of them present only once. Time point indicated: cycle 4 day 1 (C4D1), after 6 weeks of nivolumab. Each patient relapsed following autologous stem cell transplantation, and prior brentuximab vedotin exposure differed. The specimen was peripheral blood mononuclear cells (PBMCs), collected before the fourth cycle of nivolumab. The receptor source for this set is a human donor with classical Hodgkin lymphoma.

In DNA, the CDR3 is TGTGCCAGCAGTTACGCCCTACAGGGTAGAACTGAAGCTTTCTTT. It specifies CASSYALQGRTEAFF. The chain recombines TRBV6-6 with TRBJ1-1, with D possibly matching TRBD1 (6 bases). This CDR3 is built from 15 residues. The germline V and J ends were trimmed by 2 bases and 5 bases, with 15 bases remaining between them. Per germline, CDR1 MNHNY and CDR2 SVGAGI (reference sequence).

The rearrangement joins TRBV11-2 to TRBJ1-1, with D possibly matching TRBD1 (6 bases). The V and J ends lost 6 bases and 3 bases respectively, with 11 bases between them. Germline CDR1 and CDR2: SGHAT and FQNNGV. The CDR3 loop spans 13 amino acids. Here the CDR3 reads CASSRQDYTEAFF. The CDR3 nucleotides read TGTGCCAGCAGTCGACAGGACTACACTGAAGCTTTCTTT.

This chain joins TRBV7-9 and TRBJ1-3; D not resolved. Germline V gene lookup returns CDR1 SEHNR and CDR2 FQNEAQ (reference sequence). The CDR3 has 14 amino acids. V gave up 7 bases and J gave up 0 bases, with 10 bases separating them. The DNA of the CDR3 is TGTGCCAGCACCCTTGGATTCTCTGGAAACACCATATATTTT. Its protein is CASTLGFSGNTIYF.

The chain combines TRBV6-5 with TRBJ2-1, with unresolved D. The CDR3 sequence is 12 residues long. The V gene's germline CDR1 is MNHEY and CDR2 SVGAGI. V was pared by 1 base and J by 4 bases, with 2 bases between. This CDR3 is CASSYLYNEQFF. CDR3 DNA sequence: TGTGCCAGCAGTTACTTATACAATGAGCAGTTCTTC.

J is TRBJ2-3 and V is TRBV9; perhaps D is TRBD1 or TRBD2 (6 bases each). The CDR3 is made up of 16 amino acids. Trimming took off 4 bases at V and 0 bases at J, with 15 bases between the two ends. Germline loops: CDR1 SGDLS, CDR2 YYNGEE. For the CDR3, the DNA is TGTGCCAGCAGCTCGGGGGACATCTCTAGCACAGATACGCAGTATTTT. This codes for CASSSGDISSTDTQYF.

A single count supports this clone. The chain links TRBV4-2 to TRBJ2-1; 8 bases line up with TRBD1. Germline V gene lookup returns CDR1 LGHNA and CDR2 YNFKEQ. CDR3 length: 15 amino acids. Trimming took 2 bases from V and 5 from J; bases not matched to a gene: 5. The CDR3 spells CASSQRQGANNEQFF. The CDR3 nucleotides read TGTGCCAGCAGCCAAAGGCAGGGGGCAAACAATGAGCAGTTCTTC.

The chain links TRBV27 to TRBJ2-1; the D gene is possibly TRBD2 (6 bases). V was cut by 8 bases and J by 7 bases, with 21 bases left in between. Per the germline V gene, CDR1 is MNHEY and CDR2 is SMNVEV (reference sequence). This CDR3 has 15 amino acids. This chain's CDR3 is CASPTEGTGWNEQFF. CDR3 DNA: TGTGCCAGCCCCACGGAGGGAACAGGTTGGAATGAGCAGTTCTTC.

This chain links TRBV2 with TRBJ2-5, with a weak D call TRBD2 (5 bases). Germline CDR1 reads SNHLY; CDR2 reads FYNNEI. Trimming took 3 bases from V and 4 from J, leaving 18 bases between them. The CDR3 is 16 amino acids. The CDR3 coding sequence is TGTGCCAGCAGTGACCCCCAAGGAGGATGGCTAGAGACCCAGTACTTC. Its protein is CASSDPQGGWLETQYF. Using reference TRBV2 and TRBJ2-5 for the parts outside the CDR3, the full variable domain is EPEVTQTPSHQVTQMGQEVILRCVPISNHLYFYWYRQILGQKVEFLVSFYNNEISEKSEIFDDQFSVERPDGSNFTLKIRSTKLEDSAMYFCASSDPQGGWLETQYFGPGTRLLVL.